One sample yielded the 20 T cell receptor beta chains listed below, sequenced in a study of graft-versus-host responses after intestinal transplantation. The method was immunoSEQ multiplex PCR; TCRdb's version includes in-frame clones alone and lacks a portion of them. Counted here are more than 65,000 clones, approximately 87% occurring once; the ten biggest clones make up 0.39%. What these receptors recognize is not known. The sequencing used unstimulated CD4+ T cells sorted from spleen or lymph node cells, collected before transplant. The receptors were sampled from a human donor who was the organ donor for an intestinal transplant.

V and J are TRBV9 and TRBJ2-1; 9 positions agree with TRBD2. V shed 6 bases, J shed 8 bases, and the junction held 12 bases outside the gene matches. There are 15 residues in the CDR3. The germline V gene has CDR1 SGDLS and CDR2 YYNGEE. The CDR3, as DNA: TGTGCCAGCACCCGGGGGACTAGCTCTGGGGATGAGCAGTTCTTC. It yields the protein CASTRGTSSGDEQFF.

This clone was seen just once. The rearrangement uses TRBV28 and TRBJ1-2; a weak D match, TRBD1 (6 bases). Trimming removed 10 bases from V and 5 bases from J, with 17 bases in between. Germline V CDR1 and CDR2: MDHEN, SYDVKM. The CDR3 is 13 amino acids. CDR3 in amino acids: CATSDSIPYGYTF. The CDR3 DNA reads as TGTGCCACCTCGGACAGTATACCATATGGCTACACCTTC.

The gene calls are TRBV7-3 and TRBJ2-3, with D perhaps TRBD2 (6 bases). The CDR3 is 15 residues long. V lost 3 bases, J lost 2 bases, and 12 bases lay in between. CDR1 SGHTA and CDR2 FQGTGA come from the germline V gene. Here the CDR3 reads CASSFSGGPTDTQYF. The CDR3 nucleotides read TGTGCCAGCAGCTTCTCTGGAGGGCCCACAGATACGCAGTATTTT.

This rearrangement joins TRBV14 to TRBJ2-1; 9 nucleotides align to TRBD2. This CDR3 spans 15 amino acids. Germline assignment: CDR1 SGHDN and CDR2 FVKESK. The ends lost 4 bases at V and 4 bases at J; junction bases unmatched: 5. The CDR3 coding sequence is TGTGCCAGCAGCCGGCCTAGCGGGGTGTACAATGAGCAGTTCTTC. It encodes CASSRPSGVYNEQFF.

DNA for the CDR3: TGCGCCAGCAGTGTTAAGCGGGGGCAAGAGACCCAGTACTTC. Residues: CASSVKRGQETQYF. This chain uses TRBV10-1 with TRBJ2-5; TRBD2 agrees at 8 bases. CDR3 size: 14 residues. CDR1 and CDR2 (germline): WNHNN, SYGVQD (reference sequence). J gave up 2 bases and V 4 bases, and 3 bases lay outside the gene matches.

The chain joins TRBV2 to TRBJ1-5; 7 bases match TRBD1. Trimming at V came to 5 bases and at J to 4 bases, leaving 8 bases not matched to a gene. CDR3 length: 15 amino acids. The germline V gene encodes CDR1 SNHLY and CDR2 FYNNEI. This CDR3 is CASSTDRVGNQPQHF. Written as DNA, the CDR3 is TGTGCCAGCAGTACCGACAGGGTGGGTAATCAGCCCCAGCATTTT.

The chain carries TRBV9 and TRBJ2-1; TRBD1 agrees at 7 bases. The CDR3 has 14 amino acids. Looked up from germline, CDR1 is SGDLS and CDR2 is YYNGEE. With 4 bases clipped from V and 3 bases from J, the junction kept 4 bases outside the gene matches. CDR3 loop: CASSQTGLYNEQFF. The CDR3 coding sequence is TGTGCCAGCAGCCAGACAGGGCTCTACAATGAGCAGTTCTTC.

This clone showed up just a few times. The chain is built from TRBV19 and TRBJ1-4, with 8 positions matching TRBD1. Unmatched junction bases numbered 5, after V lost 10 bases and J lost 4 bases. This CDR3 region has 13 residues. Per germline, CDR1 LNHDA and CDR2 SQIVND (reference sequence). The CDR3 sequence is CATQGANNEKLFF. In DNA, the CDR3 is TGTGCCACCCAGGGGGCTAATAATGAAAAACTGTTTTTT.

The chain couples TRBV9 to TRBJ1-2; 10 bases are a match to TRBD1. Germline CDR1 and CDR2: SGDLS and YYNGEE. V shed 3 bases, J shed 7 bases, and the junction held 9 bases outside the gene matches. CDR3 size: 15 residues. CDR3: CASSARQGTGAGYTF. The CDR3 nucleotides read TGTGCCAGCAGCGCCAGACAAGGGACAGGGGCTGGCTACACCTTC. Filled out from reference TRBV9 and TRBJ1-2, the complete variable domain reads DSGVTQTPKHLITATGQRVTLRCSPRSGDLSVYWYQQSLDQGLQFLIQYYNGEERAKGNILERFSAQQFPDLHSELNLSSLELGDSALYFCASSARQGTGAGYTFGSGTRLTVV.

V usage is TRBV6-1 and J usage is TRBJ1-2; possibly TRBD1 for D (5 bases). The CDR3 is made up of 14 amino acids. The V and J ends lost 0 bases and 5 bases respectively, with 10 bases between them. Germline lookup yields CDR1 MNHNS and CDR2 SASEGT. CDR3 loop: CASSEAGVRYGYTF. CDR3 nucleotide sequence: TGTGCCAGCAGTGAAGCAGGGGTACGGTATGGCTACACCTTC.

J is TRBJ1-3 and V is TRBV6-5; D is unresolved. The V end lost 4 bases, the J end lost 5 bases, and 9 bases lay between the germline ends. Germline loops: CDR1 MNHEY, CDR2 SVGAGI. The CDR3 consists of 13 residues. CDR3 protein: CASSSLVRNTIYF. The CDR3 nucleotides are TGTGCCAGCAGTTCCCTCGTCCGAAACACCATATATTTT.

The V call is TRBV28, the J call TRBJ1-5; a possible D gene is TRBD1 (6 bases). Germline V CDR1 and CDR2: MDHEN, SYDVKM. The V gene lost 7 bases and the J gene lost 0 bases, with 19 bases spanning the gap. The CDR3 runs to 17 residues. Here the CDR3 DNA reads TGTGCCAGCATCCCTCCGGGACACCGAATTAGCAATCAGCCCCAGCATTTT. Its protein is CASIPPGHRISNQPQHF.

This clone came up a few times. The CDR3 DNA is TGTGCCAGCAGCCTCGCCGGGGGATCCTACGAGCAGTACGTC. It encodes CASSLAGGSYEQYV. The J gene is TRBJ2-7, the V gene TRBV5-4, with D possibly matching TRBD2 (6 bases). Per the germline V gene, CDR1 is SGHNT and CDR2 is YYREEE (reference sequence). The CDR3 is made up of 14 amino acids. V was cut by 4 bases and J by 1 base, with 12 bases left in between.

The chain joins TRBV11-3 to TRBJ1-3, with a possible D match to TRBD1 (6 bases). CDR1 is SGHNT and CDR2 is YENEEA in the germline V gene. The V end was cut by 0 bases, the J end by 2 bases, with 8 bases between. This CDR3 is 15 amino acids long. The CDR3 DNA follows: TGTGCCAGCAGCTTAGAGACAGGAACTGGAAACACCATATATTTT. It translates to CASSLETGTGNTIYF.

The V call is TRBV27, the J call TRBJ2-1; 8 nucleotides agree with TRBD2. The ends lost 10 bases at V and 6 bases at J; junction bases unmatched: 17. The CDR3 has 16 residues. Germline CDR1 and CDR2: MNHEY and SMNVEV (reference sequence). The CDR3 region is CAILTERECYINEQFF. Here the CDR3 DNA reads TGTGCCATCTTGACCGAGCGGGAGTGCTACATCAATGAGCAGTTCTTC.

This clone has only a few counts. The V call is TRBV19, the J call TRBJ1-5, with 9 bases aligning to TRBD1. V lost 6 bases and J lost 0; bases outside the gene matches: 9. CDR1 and CDR2 (germline): LNHDA, SQIVND (reference sequence). The length of the CDR3 is 17 residues. The CDR3 here is CASRAGQGVYSNQPQHF. CDR3 nucleotides: TGTGCCAGTAGGGCGGGACAGGGAGTCTATAGCAATCAGCCCCAGCATTTT.

The chain recombines TRBV28 with TRBJ1-3; 7 bases map to TRBD1. The ends lost 6 bases at V and 2 bases at J; junction bases unmatched: 4. The CDR3 contains 14 residues. Germline CDR1 and CDR2: MDHEN and SYDVKM. CDR3 sequence: CASSYDRAGNTIYF. CDR3 nucleotides: TGTGCCAGCAGCTATGACAGGGCTGGAAACACCATATATTTT.

The chain employs TRBV7-6 and TRBJ1-4; 9 nucleotides line up with TRBD1. The CDR3 has 18 residues. The V segment lost 5 bases and the J segment 2 bases; nucleotides outside the gene matches: 12. Germline CDR1 is SGHVS and CDR2 is FNYEAQ. This CDR3 reads CASSPTGGAGRTNEKLFF. DNA for the CDR3: TGTGCCAGCAGCCCAACAGGGGGCGCGGGGAGGACTAATGAAAAACTGTTTTTT. Full variable domain (rest looked up from reference TRBV7-6 and TRBJ1-4): GAGVSQSPRYKVTKRGQDVALRCDPISGHVSLYWYRQALGQGPEFLTYFNYEAQQDKSGLPNDRFSAERPEGSISTLTIQRTEQRDSAMYRCASSPTGGAGRTNEKLFFGSGTQLSVL.

This chain connects TRBV5-1 to TRBJ1-2; the match to TRBD1 covers 9 bases. Germline CDR1 reads SGHRS; CDR2 reads YFSETQ. This CDR3 has 14 residues. V lost 4 bases, J lost 6 bases, and 7 bases stayed unmatched. This CDR3 reads CASSAQGATDGYTF. DNA of the CDR3: TGCGCCAGCAGCGCACAGGGGGCGACCGATGGCTACACCTTC.

The chain recombines TRBV7-3 with TRBJ2-2; 13 nucleotides line up with TRBD2. The V segment lost 3 bases and the J segment 7 bases; nucleotides outside the gene matches: 14. CDR1 SGHTA and CDR2 FQGTGA come from the germline V gene. The CDR3 spans 19 residues. The CDR3 loop reads CASSFPRLTSGGAGGELFF. Here the CDR3 DNA reads TGTGCCAGCAGCTTCCCCCGTCTTACTAGCGGGGGGGCGGGCGGGGAGCTGTTTTTT.